This T cell receptor (beta chain) was documented in a study of T cells in localized non-small cell lung cancer. A word on this clone: Its target is unknown.

The data were produced by immunoSEQ multiplex PCR, yet TCRdb's version contains in-frame clones alone and is incomplete. The repertoire holds roughly 30,000 clones, with about 88% as singletons. Whole-study findings and limits: The study sequenced only one region of the tumor. As a result, intratumor heterogeneity could not be excluded and remains possible.

This specimen was peripheral blood, taken before any cancer treatment. This clonotype originated in a female donor at least 60 years old with stage III squamous cell lung carcinoma.

The CDR3 DNA is TGCGCCAGCAGTGATGGGGGACTAGCGGGAGGAGGCTACGAGCAGTACTTC. Translation gives CASSDGGLAGGGYEQYF. The chain employs TRBV10-1 and TRBJ2-7, with 15 bases aligning to TRBD2. The CDR3 extends over 17 amino acids. J gave up 3 bases and V 3 bases, and 6 bases lay outside the gene matches. Germline loops: CDR1 WNHNN, CDR2 SYGVQD (reference sequence).